This T cell receptor (beta chain) was captured in a study of blood T cell repertoires in COVID-19 (dated by TCRdb to 2018 to 2020). For the wider study: The collaborator samples originated in the United States, Italy and Spain and spanned the acute and convalescent phases of COVID-19. The material from the prospective study consisted of cDNA or gDNA derived from T cells, B-cell-depleted T cells, or PBMCs. The repertoires were made available in a free public database intended to serve as a resource for research on the immune response to SARS-CoV-2. Where available, HLA class I and class II types were taken from metadata supplied by the sample provider and were not determined by assay-based typing. The samples were drawn from two sources: the first 160 participants of the ongoing ImmuneRACE study, and fewer than 1,500 subjects contributed by 6 global collaborators. Nearly every sample came with metadata listing a de-identified subject ID, COVID-19 status, age in years and sex. The dataset comprised deeply sampled blood TCRbeta repertoires from subjects exposed to, actively infected with, or recovered from COVID-19.

Notes on this clone: The target of this receptor is not known. No much larger clone exists at a distance of one base, and base qualities are not known.

The immunoSEQ Assay, a bias-controlled multiplex PCR, was used to amplify TCRbeta CDR3 regions from genomic DNA. The source study handled its data this way. Nucleated cell counts per sample were estimated from amplification of reference gene primers within the assay. To quantify the absolute abundance of each unique TCRbeta CDR3 rearrangement, sequence reads were collapsed and filtered. Productive Simpson clonality was computed per sample as the square root of Simpson's diversity index over productive rearrangements. TCRdb mirrors the immuneACCESS table, restricted to in-frame sequences. Some clones are absent from its copies; in checked studies, under half trace to an unresolved V gene, and the reason for the others is unknown. V and J calls and clone size are given by that table; D and trimming were obtained from the DNA. Present in this sample are around 130,000 clones, roughly four fifths of which were seen just once. The ten biggest clones cover more than 9% of the sample.

The CDR3 spans 13 residues, from the cysteine through the phenylalanine. Here the CDR3 DNA is all that survives: 39 bases in frame from base 1. Cut back by 0 bases and 13 bases, the V and J ends lie 11 bases apart. Sequences SGHRS (CDR1) and YFSETQ (CDR2) are obtained from the germline V gene. Collaborating institutions collected whole blood in K2EDTA tubes following their own protocols. Collaborator samples were shipped for TCRbeta analysis as frozen whole blood, isolated PBMCs, or DNA extracted from either sample type. Findings and caveats that apply to the study as a whole: The amount of clinical and demographic metadata varied by source and participant and was provided uncurated.

The source of this sequence is a woman aged 60-75 years with acute or convalescent COVID-19. The receptor chain draws on TRBV5-1 and TRBJ1-6; there is no confident call for the D gene. The sequenced sample consisted of peripheral blood. CDR3 sequence: CASSLDPASPLHF. In nucleotide form, the sequence is TGCGCCAGCAGCTTGGACCCAGCGTCTCCCCTCCACTTT.